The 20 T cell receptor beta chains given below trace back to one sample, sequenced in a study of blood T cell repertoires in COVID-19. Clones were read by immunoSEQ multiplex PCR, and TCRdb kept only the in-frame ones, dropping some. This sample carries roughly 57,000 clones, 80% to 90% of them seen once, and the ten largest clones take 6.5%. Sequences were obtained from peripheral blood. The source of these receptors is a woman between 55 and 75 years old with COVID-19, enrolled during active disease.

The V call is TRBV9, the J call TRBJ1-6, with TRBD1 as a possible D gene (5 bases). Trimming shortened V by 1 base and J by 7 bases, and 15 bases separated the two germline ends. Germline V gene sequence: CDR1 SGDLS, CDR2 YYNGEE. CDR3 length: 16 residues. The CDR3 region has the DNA TGTGCCAGCAGCGTACATCCAAGACAGCCGAATTCACCCCTCCACTTT. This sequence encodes CASSVHPRQPNSPLHF.

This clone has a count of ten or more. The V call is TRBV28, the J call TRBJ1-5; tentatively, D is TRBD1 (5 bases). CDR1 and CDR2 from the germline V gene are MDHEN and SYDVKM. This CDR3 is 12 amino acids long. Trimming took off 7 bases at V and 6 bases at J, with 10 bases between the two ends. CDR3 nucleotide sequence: TGTGCCAGCACAGGGTTCGGTCAGCCCCAGCATTTT. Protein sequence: CASTGFGQPQHF.

CDR3 region: CASSTQGAGAEAFF. In DNA form, the CDR3 reads TGTGCCAGCAGTACACAGGGGGCAGGTGCTGAAGCTTTCTTT. The V and J genes are TRBV28 and TRBJ1-1; 9 bases map to TRBD1. J lost 6 bases, V lost 5 bases, and 7 bases had no gene match. The CDR3 length is 14 residues. Germline lookup yields CDR1 MDHEN and CDR2 SYDVKM. The full variable domain, rest sourced from reference TRBV28 and TRBJ1-1, is DVKVTQSSRYLVKRTGEKVFLECVQDMDHENMFWYRQDPGLGLRLIYFSYDVKMKEKGDIPEGYSVSREKKERFSLILESASTNQTSMYLCASSTQGAGAEAFFGQGTRLTVV.

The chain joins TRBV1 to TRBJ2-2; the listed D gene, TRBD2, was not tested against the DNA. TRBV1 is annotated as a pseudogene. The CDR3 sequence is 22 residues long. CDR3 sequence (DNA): TGCACCAGCAGCCAAGTAGTGAAGGGACTAGCGGGGGGGAACCCGGGTTGTGGGGAGCTGTTTTTT. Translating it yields CTSSQVVKGLAGGNPGCGELFF.

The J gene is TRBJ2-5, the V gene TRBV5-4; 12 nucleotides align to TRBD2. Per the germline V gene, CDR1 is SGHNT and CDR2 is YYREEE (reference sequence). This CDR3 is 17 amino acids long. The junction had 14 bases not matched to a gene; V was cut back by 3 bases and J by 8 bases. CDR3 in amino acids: CASSYYTSGRSTVTQYF. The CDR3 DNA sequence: TGTGCCAGCAGCTACTATACTAGCGGGAGGTCCACGGTAACCCAGTACTTC.

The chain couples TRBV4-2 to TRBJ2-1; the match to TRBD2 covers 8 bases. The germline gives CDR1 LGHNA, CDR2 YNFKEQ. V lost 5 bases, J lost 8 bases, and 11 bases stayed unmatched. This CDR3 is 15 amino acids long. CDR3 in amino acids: CASSTRAGATDEQFF. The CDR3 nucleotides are TGTGCCAGCAGCACCCGAGCGGGAGCCACCGATGAGCAGTTCTTC.

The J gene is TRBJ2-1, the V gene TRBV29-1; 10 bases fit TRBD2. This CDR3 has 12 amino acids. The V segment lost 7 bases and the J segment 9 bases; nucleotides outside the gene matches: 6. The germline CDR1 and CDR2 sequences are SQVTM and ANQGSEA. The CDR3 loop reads CSAGLAVGEQFF. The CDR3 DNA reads TGCAGCGCTGGACTAGCGGTAGGTGAGCAGTTCTTC.

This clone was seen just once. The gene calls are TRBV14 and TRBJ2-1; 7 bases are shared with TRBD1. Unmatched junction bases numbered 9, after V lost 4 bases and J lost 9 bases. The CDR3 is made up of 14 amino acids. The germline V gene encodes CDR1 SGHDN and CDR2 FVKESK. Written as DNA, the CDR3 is TGTGCCAGCAGCCTGACAGGGATCATACTTGAGCAGTTCTTC. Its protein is CASSLTGIILEQFF.

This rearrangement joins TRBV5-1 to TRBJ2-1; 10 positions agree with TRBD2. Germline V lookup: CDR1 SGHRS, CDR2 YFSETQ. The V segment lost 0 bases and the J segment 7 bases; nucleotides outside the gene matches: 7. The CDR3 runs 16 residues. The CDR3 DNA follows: TGCGCCAGCAGCTTGGTGGTGACTAGCGGGTCAAATGAGCAGTTCTTC. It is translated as CASSLVVTSGSNEQFF.

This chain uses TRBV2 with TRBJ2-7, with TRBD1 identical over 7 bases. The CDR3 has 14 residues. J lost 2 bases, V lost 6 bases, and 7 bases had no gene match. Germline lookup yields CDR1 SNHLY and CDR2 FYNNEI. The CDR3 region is CASRPGQSPYEQYF. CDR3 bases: TGTGCCAGCAGACCGGGACAGTCCCCCTACGAGCAGTACTTC. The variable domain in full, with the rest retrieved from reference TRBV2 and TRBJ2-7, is EPEVTQTPSHQVTQMGQEVILRCVPISNHLYFYWYRQILGQKVEFLVSFYNNEISEKSEIFDDQFSVERPDGSNFTLKIRSTKLEDSAMYFCASRPGQSPYEQYFGPGTRLTVT.

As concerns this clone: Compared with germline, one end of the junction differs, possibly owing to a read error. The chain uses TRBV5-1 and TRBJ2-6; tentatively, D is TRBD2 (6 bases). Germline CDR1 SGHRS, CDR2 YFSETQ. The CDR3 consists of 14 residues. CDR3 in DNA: TGCGCCAGCAGCTTGTTCACGGGGGACAACGTCCTGACTTTC. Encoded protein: CASSLFTGDNVLTF.

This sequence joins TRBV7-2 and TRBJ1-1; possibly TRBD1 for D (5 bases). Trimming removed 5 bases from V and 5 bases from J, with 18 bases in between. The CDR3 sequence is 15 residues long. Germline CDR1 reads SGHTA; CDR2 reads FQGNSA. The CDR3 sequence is CASSPRQPGRTEAFF. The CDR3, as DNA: TGTGCCAGCAGCCCGAGACAGCCGGGGAGGACTGAAGCTTTCTTT. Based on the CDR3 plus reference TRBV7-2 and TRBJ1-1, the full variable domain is GAGVSQSPSNKVTEKGKDVELRCDPISGHTALYWYRQSLGQGLEFLIYFQGNSAPDKSGLPSDRFSAERTGGSVSTLTIQRTQQEDSAVYLCASSPRQPGRTEAFFGQGTRLTVV.

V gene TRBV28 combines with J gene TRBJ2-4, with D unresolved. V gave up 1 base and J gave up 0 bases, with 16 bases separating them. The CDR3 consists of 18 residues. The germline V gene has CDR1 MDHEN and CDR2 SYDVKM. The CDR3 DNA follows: TGTGCCAGCAGTTTATTTCACTTGGGCAATCGAGCCAAAAACATTCAGTACTTC. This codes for CASSLFHLGNRAKNIQYF.

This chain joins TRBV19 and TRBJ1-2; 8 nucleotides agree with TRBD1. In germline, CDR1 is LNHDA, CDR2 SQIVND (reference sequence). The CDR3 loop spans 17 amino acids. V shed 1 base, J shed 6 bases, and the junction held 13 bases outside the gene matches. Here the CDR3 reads CASSIGRTGSHRNGYTF. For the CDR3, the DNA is TGTGCCAGTAGTATAGGACGGACAGGGAGCCATCGAAATGGCTACACCTTC. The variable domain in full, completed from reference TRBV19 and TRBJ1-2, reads DGGITQSPKYLFRKEGQNVTLSCEQNLNHDAMYWYRQDPGQGLRLIYYSQIVNDFQKGDIAEGYSVSREKKESFPLTVTSAQKNPTAFYLCASSIGRTGSHRNGYTFGSGTRLTVV.

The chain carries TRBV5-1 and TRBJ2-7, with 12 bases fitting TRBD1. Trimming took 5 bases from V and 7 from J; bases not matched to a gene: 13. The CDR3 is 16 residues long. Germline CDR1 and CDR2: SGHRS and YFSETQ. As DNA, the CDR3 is TGCGCCAGCAGACTTGAACCGGGACAGGGGGCCCAAGAGCAGTACTTC. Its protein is CASRLEPGQGAQEQYF.

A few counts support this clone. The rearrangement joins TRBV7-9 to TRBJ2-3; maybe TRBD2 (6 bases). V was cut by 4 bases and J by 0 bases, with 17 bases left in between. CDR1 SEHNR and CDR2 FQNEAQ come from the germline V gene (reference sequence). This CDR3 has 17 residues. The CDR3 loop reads CASSSARLGPSTDTQYF. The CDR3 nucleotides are TGTGCCAGCAGCTCCGCCCGACTAGGACCTAGCACAGATACGCAGTATTTT.

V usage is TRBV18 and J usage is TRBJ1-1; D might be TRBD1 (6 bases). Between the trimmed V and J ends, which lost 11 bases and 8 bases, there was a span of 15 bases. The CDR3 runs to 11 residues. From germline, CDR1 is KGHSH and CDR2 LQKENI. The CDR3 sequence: CASGGAREAFF. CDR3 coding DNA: TGTGCCTCGGGGGGGGCCCGAGAAGCTTTCTTT.

Here the CDR3 reads CASSPLLAGGDNEQYF. The CDR3 bases are TGTGCCAGCAGTCCCCTCCTAGCGGGAGGGGACAACGAGCAGTACTTC. The chain carries TRBV28 and TRBJ2-7, with TRBD2 matching over 12 bases. This CDR3 is built from 16 residues. The V segment lost 5 bases and the J segment 5 bases; nucleotides outside the gene matches: 10. Germline CDR1 reads MDHEN; CDR2 reads SYDVKM. Together with reference TRBV28 and TRBJ2-7, the CDR3 gives the full variable domain: DVKVTQSSRYLVKRTGEKVFLECVQDMDHENMFWYRQDPGLGLRLIYFSYDVKMKEKGDIPEGYSVSREKKERFSLILESASTNQTSMYLCASSPLLAGGDNEQYFGPGTRLTVT.

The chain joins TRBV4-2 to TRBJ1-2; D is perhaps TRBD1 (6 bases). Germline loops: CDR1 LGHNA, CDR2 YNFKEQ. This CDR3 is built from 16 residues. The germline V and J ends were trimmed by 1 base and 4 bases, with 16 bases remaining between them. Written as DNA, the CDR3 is TGTGCCAGCAGCCAAGGAGGGGGGGCGGGTCCCTATGGCTACACCTTC. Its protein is CASSQGGGAGPYGYTF.

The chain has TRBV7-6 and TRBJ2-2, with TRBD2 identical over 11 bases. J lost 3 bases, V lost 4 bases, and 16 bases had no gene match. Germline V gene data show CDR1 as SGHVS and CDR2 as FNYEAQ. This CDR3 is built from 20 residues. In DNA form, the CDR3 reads TGTGCCAGCAGCTCCTTACGAACCTCGACTAGCGGGAAGCACACCGGGGAGCTGTTTTTT. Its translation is CASSSLRTSTSGKHTGELFF.